These 4 T cell receptor beta chains share one sample of origin, sequenced in a study of shared clonotypes between healthy human individuals. Sequenced by immunoSEQ multiplex PCR; TCRdb stores in-frame clones only, minus some. The sample includes roughly 1,100,000 clones, about 74% of them seen just once. Source material: memory CD4+ T cells sorted from blood. Documented subset: CD45RA-negative fraction. These receptors all come from a young man in good health.

This clone was detected only once. This chain joins TRBV11-2 and TRBJ1-2; 10 bases agree with TRBD1. V dropped 6 bases and J dropped 0; count of bases not matched to a gene: 1. Germline V gene lookup returns CDR1 SGHAT and CDR2 FQNNGV. The CDR3 totals 14 residues. CDR3 in DNA: TGTGCCAGCAGGGGGACAGGGGCTAACTATGGCTACACCTTC. It yields the protein CASRGTGANYGYTF.

This chain connects TRBV19 to TRBJ1-2; D perhaps matches TRBD1 (5 bases). V was trimmed by 6 bases and J by 1 base, leaving 12 bases between them. The V gene's germline CDR1 is LNHDA and CDR2 SQIVND (reference sequence). CDR3 length: 14 residues. The CDR3 DNA reads TGTGCCAGTAGAAGGGCAGGGTTTAACTATGGCTACACCTTC. This encodes CASRRAGFNYGYTF.

The chain joins TRBV6-1 to TRBJ2-2; D might be TRBD2 (5 bases). The CDR3 is made up of 15 amino acids. V shed 6 bases and J shed 0 bases, with 11 bases lying between them. Germline-derived CDR1 and CDR2 are MNHNS and SASEGT. The DNA of the CDR3 is TGTGCCAGCAGAGAGGACGGGACGAACACCGGGGAGCTGTTTTTT. Translating gives CASREDGTNTGELFF.

The J gene is TRBJ2-3, the V gene TRBV4-3; tentative D call: TRBD1 (5 bases). Germline CDR1 and CDR2: LGHNA and YSLEER. The CDR3 sequence is 15 residues long. Trimming took off 4 bases at V and 2 bases at J, with 13 bases between the two ends. The CDR3 DNA reads TGCGCCAGCAGCCTGGGGTCGGACATCACAGATACGCAGTATTTT. Its protein is CASSLGSDITDTQYF.